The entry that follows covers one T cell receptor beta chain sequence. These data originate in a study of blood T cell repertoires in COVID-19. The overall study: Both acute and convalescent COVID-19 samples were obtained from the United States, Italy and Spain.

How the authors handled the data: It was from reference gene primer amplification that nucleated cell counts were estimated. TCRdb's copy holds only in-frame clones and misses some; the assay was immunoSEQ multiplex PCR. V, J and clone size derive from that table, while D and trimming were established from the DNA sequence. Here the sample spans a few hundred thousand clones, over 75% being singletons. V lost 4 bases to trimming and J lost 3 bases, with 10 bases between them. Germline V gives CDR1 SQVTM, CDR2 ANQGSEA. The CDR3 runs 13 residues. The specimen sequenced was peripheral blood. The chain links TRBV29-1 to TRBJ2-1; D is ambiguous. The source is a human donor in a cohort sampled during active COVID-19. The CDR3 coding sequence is TGCAGCGTTGCCCAAAACGGCTACAATGAGCAGTTCTTC. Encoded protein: CSVAQNGYNEQFF.